A single T cell receptor (beta chain) is shown here with its context. This sample was included in a study of shared clonotypes between healthy human individuals. The CDR3 is made up of 14 amino acids. The germline V gene encodes CDR1 LGHNA and CDR2 YSLEER. Between the trimmed V and J ends, which lost 1 base and 4 bases, there was a span of 10 bases. Replicate PCRs from sorted subsets contained approximately 190 ng DNA, which is 30,000 to 35,000 T cell genomes. Clones were read by immunoSEQ multiplex PCR, and TCRdb kept only the in-frame ones, dropping some. Of about 320,000 clones listed, roughly 84% are singletons.

This TCR was sampled from a man between 18 and 35 years old in good health. The sequencing sample was made of memory CD8+ T cells sorted from blood. The subset here: CD45RO+ cells pooled with CCR7-negative TemRA cells. This chain joins TRBV4-3 and TRBJ2-5, with D unclear. The CDR3 sequence is CASSQVDAGETQYF. As DNA, the CDR3 is TGCGCCAGCAGCCAAGTAGACGCCGGAGAGACCCAGTACTTC.